The sequence of this T cell receptor beta chain was determined in a study of control samples from healthy donors and cancer patients. CDR1 and CDR2 from the germline V gene are KGHDR and SFDVKD. The CDR3 sequence is 14 residues long. Trimming cost V 3 bases and J 6 bases; bases outside gene matches: 7. Libraries were prepared by immunoSEQ multiplex PCR; TCRdb keeps only in-frame clonotypes and omits some of them. Of around 80,000 clones detected, about nine tenths appear once; the ten largest clones hold approximately 16%. The rearrangement joins TRBV24-1 to TRBJ2-7; the match to TRBD1 covers 7 bases. The source is a man aged 50-60 years in good health. Sequencing used blood. The CDR3, as DNA: TGTGCCACCAGTGATCCTACAGGGGACGCCGAGCAGTACTTC. It encodes CATSDPTGDAEQYF.